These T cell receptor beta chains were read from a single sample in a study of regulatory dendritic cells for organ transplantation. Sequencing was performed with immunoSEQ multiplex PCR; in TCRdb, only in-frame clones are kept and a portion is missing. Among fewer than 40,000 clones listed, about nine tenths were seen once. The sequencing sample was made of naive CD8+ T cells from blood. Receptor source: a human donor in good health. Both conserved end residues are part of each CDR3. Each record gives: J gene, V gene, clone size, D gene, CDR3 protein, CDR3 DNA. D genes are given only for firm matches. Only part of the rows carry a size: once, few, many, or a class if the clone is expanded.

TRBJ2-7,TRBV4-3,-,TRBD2,CASSVDSGRRYEQYF,TGCGCCAGCAGCGTTGATAGCGGGAGGAGGTACGAGCAGTACTTC
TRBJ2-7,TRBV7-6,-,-,CASSLSPEGTNSYEQYF,TGTGCCAGCAGCTTAAGCCCGGAGGGTACCAACTCCTACGAGCAGTACTTC
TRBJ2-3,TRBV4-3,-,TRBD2,CASSLRTSGRVAQYF,TGCGCCAGCAGCCTGCGGACTAGCGGGAGAGTCGCGCAGTATTTT
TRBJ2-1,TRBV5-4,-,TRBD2,CASSSGILAGVF,TGTGCCAGCAGCTCCGGGATCCTAGCGGGAGTCTTC
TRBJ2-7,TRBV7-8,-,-,CASSLRGPYEQYF,TGTGCCAGCAGCTTACGGGGACCCTACGAGCAGTACTTC
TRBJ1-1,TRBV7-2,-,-,CASLRWLNTEAFF,TGTGCCAGTCTCAGGTGGCTAAACACTGAAGCTTTCTTT
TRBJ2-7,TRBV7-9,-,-,CASRSGDEQYF,TGTGCCAGCAGATCTGGGGACGAGCAGTACTTC
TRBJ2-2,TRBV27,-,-,CASSGSLETGELFF,TGTGCCAGCAGTGGGTCCCTTGAGACCGGGGAGCTGTTTTTT
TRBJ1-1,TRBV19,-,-,CASSPRDQNTEAFF,TGTGCCAGTAGCCCCAGGGACCAGAACACTGAAGCTTTCTTT
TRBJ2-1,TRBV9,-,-,CASSVEEGGGEQFF,TGTGCCAGCAGCGTAGAGGAGGGGGGAGGTGAGCAGTTCTTC
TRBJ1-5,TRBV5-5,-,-,CASSLVPENSNQPQHF,TGTGCCAGCAGCTTGGTCCCAGAGAATAGCAATCAGCCCCAGCATTTT
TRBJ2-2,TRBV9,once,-,CASRRNGELFF,TGTGCCAGCAGACGAAACGGGGAGCTGTTTTTT
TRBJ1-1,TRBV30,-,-,CAWESGGDTEAFF,TGTGCCTGGGAATCAGGAGGGGACACTGAAGCTTTCTTT
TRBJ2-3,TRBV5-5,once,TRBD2,CASSPSISGGAPDTQYF,TGTGCCAGCAGCCCATCGATTAGCGGGGGGGCCCCAGATACGCAGTATTTT
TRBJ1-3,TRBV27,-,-,CASSLSSGGNTIYF,TGTGCCAGCAGTTTAAGCTCTGGGGGAAACACCATATATTTT
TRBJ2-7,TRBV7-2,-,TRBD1,CASKEFGTGSYEQYF,TGTGCCAGCAAAGAATTCGGGACAGGTTCCTACGAGCAGTACTTC
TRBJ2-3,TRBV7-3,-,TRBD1,CASSLSLGGSGQGPAADTQYF,TGTGCCAGCAGCCTATCCCTGGGGGGCTCGGGACAGGGACCCGCCGCCGATACGCAGTATTTT
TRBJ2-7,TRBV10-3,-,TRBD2,CAISESTSGGGEQYF,TGTGCCATCAGTGAGTCGACTAGCGGGGGAGGCGAGCAGTACTTC
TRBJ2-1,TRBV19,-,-,CASSIAALSYNEQFF,TGTGCCAGTAGTATAGCGGCCCTCTCCTACAATGAGCAGTTCTTC
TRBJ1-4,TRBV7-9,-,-,CASSLGGNEKLFF,TGTGCCAGCAGCTTAGGGGGGAATGAAAAACTGTTTTTT
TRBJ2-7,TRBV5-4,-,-,CASSLGQSYEQYF,TGTGCCAGCAGCTTGGGACAGAGCTACGAGCAGTACTTC
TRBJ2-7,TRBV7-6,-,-,CASSLEAGSYEQYF,TGTGCCAGCAGCTTAGAGGCAGGGTCCTACGAGCAGTACTTC
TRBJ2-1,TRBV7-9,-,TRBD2,CASSPLGGGSSYNEQFF,TGTGCCAGCAGCCCCCTTGGGGGGGGTAGCTCCTACAATGAGCAGTTCTTC
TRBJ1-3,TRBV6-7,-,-,CASTRIRNTIYF,TGTGCCAGCACTAGGATACGGAACACCATATATTTT
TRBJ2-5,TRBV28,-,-,CASSFSGQWAETQYF,TGTGCCAGCAGTTTTTCGGGACAATGGGCTGAGACCCAGTACTTC
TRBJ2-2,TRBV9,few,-,CASGGTGELFF,TGTGCCAGCGGTGGCACCGGGGAGCTGTTTTTT
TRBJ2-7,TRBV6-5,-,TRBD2,CASSYGAGVDEQYF,TGTGCCAGCAGTTACGGGGCGGGAGTAGACGAGCAGTACTTC
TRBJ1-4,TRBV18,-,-,CASSGSPMSQQINEKLFF,TGTGCCAGCTCAGGCTCGCCTATGTCCCAGCAAATTAATGAAAAACTGTTTTTT
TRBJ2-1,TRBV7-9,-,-,CASSLGLDNEQFF,TGTGCCAGCAGCTTAGGACTCGACAATGAGCAGTTCTTC
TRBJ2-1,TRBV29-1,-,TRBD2,CSVVRGGWNEQFF,TGCAGCGTTGTGCGGGGGGGGTGGAATGAGCAGTTCTTC
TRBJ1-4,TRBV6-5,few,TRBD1,CASRRRTGDEKLFF,TGTGCCAGCAGGAGAAGGACAGGGGACGAAAAACTGTTTTTT
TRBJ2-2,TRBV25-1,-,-,CATVTTNTGELFF,TGTGCCACAGTGACCACGAACACCGGGGAGCTGTTTTTT
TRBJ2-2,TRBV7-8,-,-,CASSQDRGARTGELFF,TGTGCCAGCAGCCAGGATCGGGGGGCCCGCACCGGGGAGCTGTTTTTT
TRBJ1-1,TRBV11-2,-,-,CASSSRSRGNTEAFF,TGTGCCAGCAGCTCGCGTTCTAGGGGAAACACTGAAGCTTTCTTT
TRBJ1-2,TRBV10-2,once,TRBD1,CASSGKTGGAEYGYTF,TGCGCCAGCAGTGGAAAGACAGGGGGCGCAGAATATGGCTACACCTTC
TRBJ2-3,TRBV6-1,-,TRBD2,CASSEAGGGVVDTQYF,TGTGCCAGCAGTGAAGCCGGCGGGGGGGTGGTAGATACGCAGTATTTT
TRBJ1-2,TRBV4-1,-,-,CASSHNGAGDGYTF,TGCGCCAGCAGCCACAATGGAGCAGGAGATGGCTACACCTTC
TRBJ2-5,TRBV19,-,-,CASSIGRGLQETQYF,TGTGCCAGTAGTATCGGGCGGGGGCTCCAAGAGACCCAGTACTTC
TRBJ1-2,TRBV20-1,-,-,CSAPRTSGYTF,TGCAGTGCTCCCCGGACGAGCGGCTACACCTTC
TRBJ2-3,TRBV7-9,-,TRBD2,CASSPTGGSTDTQYF,TGTGCCAGCAGCCCTACGGGGGGGAGCACAGATACGCAGTATTTT
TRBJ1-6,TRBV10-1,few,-,CASSELDWQGHNNSPLHF,TGCGCCAGCAGTGAGCTAGATTGGCAGGGCCACAATAATTCACCCCTCCACTTT
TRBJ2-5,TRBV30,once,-,CAWSGEQGWETQYF,TGTGCCTGGAGTGGGGAACAGGGCTGGGAGACCCAGTACTTC
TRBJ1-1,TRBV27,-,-,CASSPQGAVTEAFF,TGTGCCAGCAGTCCTCAGGGTGCCGTCACTGAAGCTTTCTTT
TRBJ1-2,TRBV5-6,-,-,CASSLWVDYGYTF,TGTGCCAGCAGCTTGTGGGTGGACTATGGCTACACCTTC
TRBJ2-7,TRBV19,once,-,CASSIIRGYEQYF,TGTGCCAGTAGTATAATTCGCGGATACGAGCAGTACTTC
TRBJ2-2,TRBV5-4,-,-,CASSLGLTNTGELFF,TGTGCCAGCAGCTTGGGTCTTACGAACACCGGGGAGCTGTTTTTT
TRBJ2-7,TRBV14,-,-,CASSQAGATRVAYEQYF,TGTGCCAGCAGCCAAGCCGGAGCGACCCGCGTCGCCTACGAGCAGTACTTC
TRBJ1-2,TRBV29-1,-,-,CSVEVGANHGYTF,TGCAGCGTTGAAGTAGGAGCAAACCATGGCTACACCTTC
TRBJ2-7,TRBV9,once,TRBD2,CASSVSGGSSYEQYF,TGTGCCAGCAGCGTCAGCGGGGGGAGCTCCTACGAGCAGTACTTC
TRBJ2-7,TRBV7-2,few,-,CASSLAVYEQYF,TGTGCCAGCAGCTTAGCTGTCTACGAGCAGTACTTC
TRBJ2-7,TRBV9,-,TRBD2,CASSAGEGRGEQYF,TGTGCCAGCAGCGCGGGGGAGGGGAGGGGCGAGCAGTACTTC
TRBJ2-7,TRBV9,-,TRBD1,CASSRGGQGAYEQYF,TGTGCCAGCAGCCGTGGGGGACAGGGAGCCTACGAGCAGTACTTC
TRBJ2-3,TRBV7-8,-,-,CASSLELPDTQYF,TGTGCCAGCAGCTTAGAACTGCCAGATACGCAGTATTTT
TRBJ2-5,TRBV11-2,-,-,CASSWAGLDDTQYF,TGTGCCAGCAGCTGGGCTGGATTGGATGATACCCAGTACTTC
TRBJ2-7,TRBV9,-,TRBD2,CASSPGRGGYEQYF,TGTGCCAGCAGCCCCGGTCGGGGGGGCTACGAGCAGTACTTC
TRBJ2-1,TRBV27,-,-,CASSDSFGSSNEQFF,TGTGCCAGCAGCGACTCCTTTGGCTCGAGCAATGAGCAGTTCTTC
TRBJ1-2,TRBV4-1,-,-,CASSQVPAFYGYTF,TGCGCCAGCAGCCAAGTCCCAGCCTTCTATGGCTACACCTTC
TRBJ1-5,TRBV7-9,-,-,CASSLEGSSNQPQHF,TGTGCCAGCAGCTTAGAGGGAAGTAGCAATCAGCCCCAGCATTTT
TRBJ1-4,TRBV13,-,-,CASSLGSDEKLFF,TGTGCCAGCAGCTTAGGCTCTGATGAAAAACTGTTTTTT
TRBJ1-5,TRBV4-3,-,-,CASSQDRGFDSNQPQHF,TGCGCCAGCAGCCAAGATCGGGGGTTCGACAGCAATCAGCCCCAGCATTTT